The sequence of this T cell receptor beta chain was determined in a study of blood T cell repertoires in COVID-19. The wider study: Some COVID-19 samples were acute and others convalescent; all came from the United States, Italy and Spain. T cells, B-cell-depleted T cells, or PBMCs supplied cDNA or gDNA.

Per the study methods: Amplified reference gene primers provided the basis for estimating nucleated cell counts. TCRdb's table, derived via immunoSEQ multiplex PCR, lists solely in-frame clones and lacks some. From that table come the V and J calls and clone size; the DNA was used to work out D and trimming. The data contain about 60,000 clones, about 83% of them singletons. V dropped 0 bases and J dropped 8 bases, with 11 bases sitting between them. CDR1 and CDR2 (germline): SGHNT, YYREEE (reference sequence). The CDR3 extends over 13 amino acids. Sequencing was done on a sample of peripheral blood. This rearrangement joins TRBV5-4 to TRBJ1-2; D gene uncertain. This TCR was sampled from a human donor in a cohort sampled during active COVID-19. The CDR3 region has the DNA TGTGCCAGCAGCTTGGAGGCAGGTCAGGGCTACACCTTC. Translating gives CASSLEAGQGYTF.